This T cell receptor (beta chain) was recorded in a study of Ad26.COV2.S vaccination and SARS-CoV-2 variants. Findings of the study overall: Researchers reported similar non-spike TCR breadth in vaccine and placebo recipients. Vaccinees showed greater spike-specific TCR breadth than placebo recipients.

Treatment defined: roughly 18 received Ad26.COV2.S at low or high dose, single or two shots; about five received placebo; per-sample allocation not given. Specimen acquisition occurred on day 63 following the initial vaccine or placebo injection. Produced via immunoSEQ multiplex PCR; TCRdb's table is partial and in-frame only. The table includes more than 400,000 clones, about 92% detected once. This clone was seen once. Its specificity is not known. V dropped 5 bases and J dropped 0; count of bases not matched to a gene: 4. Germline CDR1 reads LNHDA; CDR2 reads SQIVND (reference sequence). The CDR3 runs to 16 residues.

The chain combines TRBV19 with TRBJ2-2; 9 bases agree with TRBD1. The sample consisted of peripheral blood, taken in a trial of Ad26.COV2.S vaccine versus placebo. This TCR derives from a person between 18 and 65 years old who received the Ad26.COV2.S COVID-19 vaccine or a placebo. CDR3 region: CASSDGTGTNTGELFF. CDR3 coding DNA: TGTGCCAGTAGTGATGGGACAGGGACGAACACCGGGGAGCTGTTTTTT.